Here is one T cell receptor (beta chain) with its context. A modified ARM-PCR protocol with three rounds of nested PCR amplified TCRbeta. TCRdb called the multiplex PCR reads again in MiXCR, with one record for every CDR3 protein. The sample has about 110,000 distinct CDR3 sequences; roughly 84% are singletons. This entry comes from a study of tumor and adjacent non-tumor tissue in lung cancer. The CDR3 consists of 15 residues. The germline gives CDR1 MNHEY, CDR2 SVGEGT. With 2 bases removed from V and 12 bases from J, the gap between germline ends came to 21 bases. No cell sorting was done before RNA was extracted from the tissue.

The sample was lung tumor tissue. This chain links TRBV6-2 or TRBV6-3 with TRBJ2-3; D unclear. The sequence came from a man in his sixties or seventies with non-small cell lung cancer. The CDR3 DNA sequence: TGTGCCAGCAGTTACACTCGAAGGAGTTCAGATGCACAGTATTTT. Translating gives CASSYTRRSSDAQYF.